These 20 T cell receptor beta chains originate from one sample sequenced in a study of sequential checkpoint blockade in melanoma. Sequencing used immunoSEQ multiplex PCR; TCRdb keeps in-frame clones, though not all of them. Of around 20,000 clones in the sample, about 80% were seen once. Documented treatment: randomized to nivolumab then ipilimumab (arm A) or the reverse (arm B). The sample consisted of CD8+ T cells sorted from blood (inferred from file names), taken from a patient given nivolumab and ipilimumab in sequence. Every receptor here comes from a human donor with melanoma.

The gene calls are TRBV5-1 and TRBJ2-7, with 8 nucleotides matching TRBD1. The germline V gene encodes CDR1 SGHRS and CDR2 YFSETQ. Germline trimming cut 2 bases from V and 0 bases from J; bases unmatched to any gene: 7. The length of the CDR3 is 16 residues. The CDR3 region is CASSLRRGQDSYEQYF. DNA of the CDR3: TGCGCCAGCAGCTTAAGGAGGGGACAGGACTCCTACGAGCAGTACTTC. The full variable domain, with the rest looked up from reference TRBV5-1 and TRBJ2-7, is KAGVTQTPRYLIKTRGQQVTLSCSPISGHRSVSWYQQTPGQGLQFLFEYFSETQRNKGNFPGRFSGRQFSNSRSEMNVSTLELGDSALYLCASSLRRGQDSYEQYFGPGTRLTVT.

This clone was counted only a few times. This sample includes further DNA sequences coding for the same CDR3. The V call is TRBV6-5, the J call TRBJ2-7; TRBD1 matches at 7 bases. In germline, CDR1 is MNHEY, CDR2 SVGAGI. The CDR3 contains 13 residues. After removal of 6 bases from V and 3 bases from J, the junction contained 5 bases not matched to a gene. This CDR3 is CASSERGLYEQYF. The DNA for the CDR3 is TGTGCCAGCAGCGAAAGGGGGCTCTACGAGCAGTACTTC.

A few counts support this clone. One junction end disagrees with the germline gene, perhaps due to a read error. The chain couples TRBV6-1 to TRBJ2-7, with TRBD1 as a possible D gene (5 bases). Germline V lookup: CDR1 MNHNS, CDR2 SASEGT. CDR3 length: 14 residues. The CDR3: CASSEVRGSNEQYF. As DNA, the CDR3 is TGTGCCAGCAGTGAAGTAAGGGGCTCCAACGAGCAGTACTTC.

This sequence joins TRBV28 and TRBJ2-3, with 8 nucleotides matching TRBD1. Germline loops: CDR1 MDHEN, CDR2 SYDVKM. V lost 5 bases and J lost 9; bases outside the gene matches: 10. This CDR3 region has 14 residues. CDR3 residues: CASSLQGGDRTQYF. Written as DNA, the CDR3 is TGTGCCAGCAGTCTTCAGGGTGGGGACAGGACGCAGTATTTT.

The gene calls are TRBV5-1 and TRBJ2-7, with D hard to call. V was pared by 6 bases and J by 0 bases, with 10 bases between. This CDR3 region has 13 residues. Germline V gene sequence: CDR1 SGHRS, CDR2 YFSETQ. As DNA, the CDR3 is TGCGCCAGCATTTACGGGTACTCCTACGAGCAGTACTTC. Protein: CASIYGYSYEQYF.

This sequence joins TRBV11-2 and TRBJ2-7, with TRBD1 identical over 9 bases. Trimming cost V 6 bases and J 4 bases; bases outside gene matches: 10. The CDR3 has 15 amino acids. Germline V gene lookup returns CDR1 SGHAT and CDR2 FQNNGV. The CDR3 DNA reads TGTGCCAGCAGGGATCCGGCCGACAGGGGGTACGAGCAGTACTTC. Translated: CASRDPADRGYEQYF. Full variable domain (missing parts from reference TRBV11-2 and TRBJ2-7): EAGVAQSPRYKIIEKRQSVAFWCNPISGHATLYWYQQILGQGPKLLIQFQNNGVVDDSQLPKDRFSAERLKGVDSTLKIQPAKLEDSAVYLCASRDPADRGYEQYFGPGTRLTVT.

The rearrangement uses TRBV29-1 and TRBJ2-7, with a possible D match to TRBD1 (5 bases). The CDR3 length is 13 residues. From germline, CDR1 is SQVTM and CDR2 ANQGSEA. V was cut by 4 bases and J by 0 bases, with 10 bases left in between. The CDR3 here is CSVVAGLSYEQYF. The CDR3, as DNA: TGCAGCGTTGTTGCAGGGCTCTCCTACGAGCAGTACTTC.

The count of this clone is one. The chain employs TRBV19 and TRBJ2-7; unclear D gene. The germline V and J ends were trimmed by 4 bases and 0 bases, with 7 bases remaining between them. CDR1 and CDR2 (germline): LNHDA, SQIVND (reference sequence). This CDR3 has 13 amino acids. For the CDR3, the DNA is TGTGCCAGTAGTAGTCTATTCTCCTACGAGCAGTACTTC. Encoded protein: CASSSLFSYEQYF.

As concerns this clone: Its ends do not fully match the called genes, so a read error is possible. This chain joins TRBV5-4 and TRBJ2-7, with 10 bases that match TRBD1. This CDR3 has 17 amino acids. CDR1 is SGHNT and CDR2 is YYREEE in the germline V gene (reference sequence). The CDR3 here is CASSSDPGQGSPYEQHF. DNA of the CDR3: TGTGCCAGCAGTTCCGACCCGGGACAGGGGTCCCCCTACGAGCAGCACTTC.

This rearrangement joins TRBV6-6 to TRBJ2-7; weak D call: TRBD1 (6 bases). Trimming took 1 base from V and 0 from J, leaving 13 bases between them. This CDR3 region has 16 residues. Germline-derived CDR1 and CDR2 are MNHNY and SVGAGI (reference sequence). CDR3 sequence reads: CASSYFGRGYSYEQYF. The CDR3 DNA reads as TGTGCCAGCAGTTACTTCGGCAGGGGTTACTCCTACGAGCAGTACTTC.

The chain employs TRBV29-1 and TRBJ1-1; a weak D match, TRBD1 (6 bases). V was clipped by 7 bases and J by 4 bases, with 10 bases between them. Germline V gives CDR1 SQVTM, CDR2 ANQGSEA. There are 11 residues in the CDR3. For the CDR3, the DNA is TGCAGCGCGAACAGGGCCACTGAAGCTTTCTTT. Protein sequence: CSANRATEAFF.

The V and J genes are TRBV6-1 and TRBJ2-7; TRBD1 is a possible D gene (5 bases). Per the germline V gene, CDR1 is MNHNS and CDR2 is SASEGT. This CDR3 contains 17 residues. Trimming pared 0 bases from V and 2 bases from J, leaving 17 bases between. This chain's CDR3 is CASSEARQGRVTYEQYF. The CDR3 DNA reads TGTGCCAGCAGTGAAGCGAGGCAGGGCCGAGTCACCTACGAGCAGTACTTC.

The chain is built from TRBV28 and TRBJ2-7; 9 bases match TRBD2. V was clipped by 6 bases and J by 7 bases; unmatched bases: 13. The CDR3 extends over 15 amino acids. The V gene's germline CDR1 is MDHEN and CDR2 SYDVKM. CDR3 loop: CASRGAGTSRGEQYF. The DNA of the CDR3 is TGTGCCAGCAGGGGGGCCGGGACTAGCAGGGGGGAGCAGTACTTC.

The J gene is TRBJ1-1, the V gene TRBV28; TRBD1 matches at 7 bases. Germline V gene sequence: CDR1 MDHEN, CDR2 SYDVKM. V shed 6 bases and J 1 base; nucleotides not matched to a gene: 5. CDR3 length equals 14 residues. CDR3 protein: CASRIQGWNTEAFF. The CDR3 DNA reads TGTGCCAGCAGAATACAGGGGTGGAACACTGAAGCTTTCTTT.

CDR3 sequence reads: CASSFGGPHYGYTF. Here the CDR3 DNA reads TGTGCCAGCAGCTTTGGCGGGCCCCACTATGGCTACACCTTC. V and J are TRBV11-2 and TRBJ1-2; D unresolved. The germline V gene encodes CDR1 SGHAT and CDR2 FQNNGV. Trimming left V 3 bases short and J 3 bases short, with 11 bases between. This CDR3 has 14 residues.

The chain couples TRBV10-3 to TRBJ2-7; no clear D gene. The V end lost 3 bases, the J end lost 5 bases, and 5 bases lay between the germline ends. Germline V gives CDR1 ENHRY, CDR2 SYGVKD. There are 11 residues in the CDR3. CDR3 in DNA: TGTGCCATCAGTGACACGGACGAGCAGTACTTC. It codes for CAISDTDEQYF.

This sequence joins TRBV29-1 and TRBJ2-7; D might be TRBD2 (6 bases). Trimming removed 0 bases from V and 7 bases from J, with 13 bases in between. The CDR3 contains 13 residues. The germline CDR1 and CDR2 sequences are SQVTM and ANQGSEA. The CDR3 here is CSVEDSSGGEQYF. CDR3 nucleotide sequence: TGCAGCGTTGAAGATTCATCTGGGGGGGAGCAGTACTTC.

The chain recombines TRBV27 with TRBJ2-3; D might be TRBD2 (6 bases). Germline V gene data show CDR1 as MNHEY and CDR2 as SMNVEV (reference sequence). This CDR3 region has 18 residues. Deletions cut 0 bases from V and 6 bases from J, with 22 bases between. CDR3 sequence: CASSLSLSGGGGMDTQYF. As DNA, the CDR3 is TGTGCCAGCAGTTTATCCCTTTCGGGTGGTGGCGGGATGGATACGCAGTATTTT.

The CDR3 sequence is CASKFRGGTEAFF. In nucleotides, the CDR3 is TGTGCCAGCAAATTCCGAGGGGGCACTGAAGCTTTCTTT. The genes are TRBV5-8 and TRBJ1-1; TRBD1 might be the D (6 bases). This CDR3 contains 13 residues. Trimming removed 6 bases at V and 4 bases at J, with 13 bases between. Germline assignment: CDR1 SGHTS and CDR2 YDEGEE.

The chain is built from TRBV9 and TRBJ1-2; TRBD1 aligns across 7 bases. V trimming: 6 bases; J trimming: 6 bases; junction bases outside the gene matches: 11. The CDR3 extends over 14 amino acids. The germline V gene has CDR1 SGDLS and CDR2 YYNGEE. The CDR3 sequence: CASKPPGTEDGYTF. CDR3 bases: TGTGCCAGCAAACCCCCGGGGACAGAGGATGGCTACACCTTC.